Following are 25 T cell receptor beta chains from one sample sequenced in a study of blood T cell repertoires in COVID-19 (TCRdb year 2020). Libraries were made using the immunoSEQ multiplex PCR assay. The clones in this table, taken by TCRdb from immuneACCESS, are in-frame only. Not every clone is retained; where verified, under half of the shortfall comes from an unresolved V gene, and the cause of the rest is unknown. This sample lists tens of thousands of clones; 65% to 80% were detected once. The top ten constitute over 30% of the sample. Input material: peripheral blood. The receptors derive from a human donor in a cohort sampled during active COVID-19.

This clone was found a few times. The chain couples TRBV27 to TRBJ2-2; D unresolved. The CDR3 is 15 residues long. Germline V gene sequence: CDR1 MNHEY, CDR2 SMNVEV (reference sequence). V was clipped by 2 bases and J by 2 bases, with 9 bases between them. In nucleotides, the CDR3 is TGTGCCAGCAGTTTAGGCGGTTCTAACACCGGGGAGCTGTTTTTT. The encoded protein is CASSLGGSNTGELFF.

The chain recombines TRBV7-6 with TRBJ2-4, with 13 bases matching TRBD2. From germline, CDR1 is SGHVS and CDR2 FNYEAQ. The CDR3 has 16 residues. J gave up 6 bases and V 5 bases, and 7 bases lay outside the gene matches. CDR3 DNA sequence: TGTGCCAGCAGCGATCGGACTAGCGGGAGTGGAAACATTCAGTACTTC. Residues: CASSDRTSGSGNIQYF.

CDR3 nucleotides: TGTGCCAGCAGTTACTCCCAGGATTCACCCCTCCACTTT. The encoded protein is CASSYSQDSPLHF. The V call is TRBV6-6, the J call TRBJ1-6; the D is unclear. Per the germline V gene, CDR1 is MNHNY and CDR2 is SVGAGI (reference sequence). V lost 0 bases and J lost 8, with 5 bases in between. The CDR3 loop spans 13 amino acids.

The rearrangement joins TRBV5-1 to TRBJ2-2; TRBD1 matches 8 bases. Germline lookup yields CDR1 SGHRS and CDR2 YFSETQ. The CDR3 covers 18 residues. Trimming removed 1 base from V and 0 bases from J; junction bases left unmatched: 8. The CDR3 loop is CASSLSHRGSTNTGELFF. The CDR3 nucleotides read TGCGCCAGCAGCTTGAGCCACAGGGGGTCAACGAACACCGGGGAGCTGTTTTTT.

This chain joins TRBV28 and TRBJ2-5, with 9 bases matching TRBD1. Trimming removed 4 bases from V and 4 bases from J; junction bases left unmatched: 4. The CDR3 has 14 residues. Germline V lookup: CDR1 MDHEN, CDR2 SYDVKM. The CDR3 protein is CASSWDRVLETQYF. Here the CDR3 DNA reads TGTGCCAGCAGTTGGGACAGGGTCCTAGAGACCCAGTACTTC.

The CDR3 sequence is CASSQFTGLGDYGYTF. For the CDR3, the DNA is TGTGCCAGCAGCCAATTTACAGGGCTCGGGGACTATGGCTACACCTTC. The J gene is TRBJ1-2, the V gene TRBV27; D possibly corresponds to TRBD1 (6 bases). V was trimmed by 6 bases and J by 3 bases, leaving 20 bases between them. The germline V gene encodes CDR1 MNHEY and CDR2 SMNVEV (reference sequence). The CDR3 is 16 amino acids.

CDR3 bases: TGTGCCACCAGCAACCTACAGGGGGCGGCCTATGGCTACACCTTC. Translating it yields CATSNLQGAAYGYTF. J is TRBJ1-2 and V is TRBV15; 9 bases are shared with TRBD1. The CDR3 loop spans 15 amino acids. V dropped 4 bases and J dropped 4; count of bases not matched to a gene: 7. CDR1 is LNHNV and CDR2 is YYDKDF in the germline V gene (reference sequence). The variable domain in full, with the rest retrieved from reference TRBV15 and TRBJ1-2, is DAMVIQNPRYQVTQFGKPVTLSCSQTLNHNVMYWYQQKSSQAPKLLFHYYDKDFNNEADTPDNFQSRRPNTSFCFLDIRSPGLGDTAMYLCATSNLQGAAYGYTFGSGTRLTVV.

The chain combines TRBV29-1 with TRBJ2-1; 12 bases line up with TRBD1. With 6 bases clipped from V and 9 bases from J, the junction kept 9 bases outside the gene matches. CDR3 length equals 14 residues. The germline V gene has CDR1 SQVTM and CDR2 ANQGSEA. The CDR3: CSVVRDRGQVEQFF. In DNA, the CDR3 is TGCAGCGTCGTCCGGGACAGGGGGCAAGTTGAGCAGTTCTTC.

This clone has a single count. This chain connects TRBV28 to TRBJ2-2, with TRBD2 identical over 12 bases. The CDR3 spans 15 residues. J lost 6 bases, V lost 5 bases, and 4 bases had no gene match. CDR1 MDHEN and CDR2 SYDVKM come from the germline V gene. The chain's CDR3 is CASSPGTSGPGELFF. As DNA, the CDR3 is TGTGCCAGCAGTCCCGGGACTAGCGGGCCCGGGGAGCTGTTTTTT. Full variable domain (outside the CDR3, taken from reference TRBV28 and TRBJ2-2): DVKVTQSSRYLVKRTGEKVFLECVQDMDHENMFWYRQDPGLGLRLIYFSYDVKMKEKGDIPEGYSVSREKKERFSLILESASTNQTSMYLCASSPGTSGPGELFFGEGSRLTVL.

V usage is TRBV27 and J usage is TRBJ2-1; TRBD2 might be the D (6 bases). This CDR3 spans 15 amino acids. The germline V gene encodes CDR1 MNHEY and CDR2 SMNVEV (reference sequence). Trimming took 6 bases from V and 3 from J, leaving 15 bases between them. DNA of the CDR3: TGTGCCAGCAGCTGGGACGCCGGGGGCTACAATGAGCAGTTCTTC. Translated, it gives CASSWDAGGYNEQFF.

This chain joins TRBV28 and TRBJ2-1, with 14 bases aligning to TRBD2. V lost 10 bases and J lost 6; bases outside the gene matches: 8. Per the germline V gene, CDR1 is MDHEN and CDR2 is SYDVKM. This CDR3 region has 15 residues. For the CDR3, the DNA is TGTGCCACGGGGACTAGCGGGAGTTCCGGCAATGAGCAGTTCTTC. As protein: CATGTSGSSGNEQFF.

CDR3 loop: CASGGKGNQPQYF. The CDR3 DNA reads as TGTGCCAGCGGGGGGAAGGGCAATCAGCCCCAGTATTTT. The genes are TRBV7-3 and TRBJ1-5; D might be TRBD2 (6 bases). The better agreement between TRBJ2-3 and the DNA end casts doubt on the J call. This CDR3 is 13 amino acids long. Germline V CDR1 and CDR2: SGHTA, FQGTGA.

The rearrangement joins TRBV7-9 to TRBJ2-5; possible D gene TRBD2, 5 bases. Trimming removed 5 bases from V and 5 bases from J, with 18 bases in between. CDR1 SEHNR and CDR2 FQNEAQ come from the germline V gene (reference sequence). CDR3 length: 15 amino acids. The CDR3 spells CASSLDGFRGETQYF. CDR3 coding DNA: TGTGCCAGCAGCCTGGACGGGTTCAGAGGGGAGACCCAGTACTTC.

This chain uses TRBV7-3 with TRBJ2-3; 8 bases fit TRBD1. The germline CDR1 and CDR2 sequences are SGHTA and FQGTGA. The CDR3 consists of 15 residues. Losses at the gene ends were 5 bases for V and 4 bases for J; bases not matched to a gene: 8. CDR3 protein: CASSPRTGIPDTQYF. CDR3 nucleotide sequence: TGTGCCAGCAGCCCCCGGACAGGGATCCCAGATACGCAGTATTTT.

The rearrangement joins TRBV7-8 to TRBJ2-7; TRBD2 matches 12 bases. The CDR3 runs to 16 residues. Germline V gene lookup returns CDR1 SGHVS and CDR2 FQNEAQ. The V and J ends lost 7 bases and 4 bases, in that order; junction bases with no gene match: 11. CDR3 in amino acids: CASTLSPSGRGYEQYF. For the CDR3, the DNA is TGTGCCAGCACCCTTAGCCCTAGCGGGAGGGGATACGAGCAGTACTTC.

This rearrangement joins TRBV30 to TRBJ2-6; weak D call: TRBD1 (5 bases). Germline V lookup: CDR1 GTSNPN, CDR2 SVGIG (reference sequence). V dropped 1 base and J dropped 4 bases, with 11 bases sitting between them. The CDR3 covers 15 residues. This chain's CDR3 is CAWSAGLSGANVLTF. The CDR3 DNA reads TGTGCCTGGAGTGCAGGGCTCAGCGGGGCCAACGTCCTGACTTTC.

In nucleotides, the CDR3 is TGTGCCACCAGCATCTGGAGGTCGGCGAGGGACATTCAGTACTTC. Protein: CATSIWRSARDIQYF. J is TRBJ2-4 and V is TRBV15; a possible D gene is TRBD2 (5 bases). Trimming pared 4 bases from V and 8 bases from J, leaving 18 bases between. In germline, CDR1 is LNHNV, CDR2 YYDKDF (reference sequence). The CDR3 runs 15 residues.

This clone was seen a handful of times. The chain combines TRBV7-9 with TRBJ2-1, with D possibly matching TRBD2 (5 bases). Germline values: CDR1 SEHNR, CDR2 FQNEAQ (reference sequence). The ends were cut back, 5 bases at V and 6 bases at J, with 23 bases in the middle. The CDR3 runs 17 residues. CDR3 in amino acids: CASSPAVMALGGNEQFF. The CDR3 DNA reads as TGTGCCAGCAGCCCCGCCGTAATGGCCCTCGGAGGCAATGAGCAGTTCTTC.

For this clone: The junction does not match germline at one end; this may be a read error. V is TRBV6-5 and J is TRBJ2-1, with 9 bases fitting TRBD2. CDR1 is MNHEY, CDR2 SVGAGI, per germline. The CDR3 runs to 14 residues. The CDR3: CASRRRLADKEQFF. Written as DNA, the CDR3 is TGTGCCAGCAGGCGGAGACTAGCGGACAAAGAGCAGTTCTTC.

This clone is a singleton in its sample. The chain carries TRBV2 and TRBJ2-4; 9 bases map to TRBD1. The V segment lost 6 bases and the J segment 1 base; nucleotides outside the gene matches: 7. There are 16 residues in the CDR3. Germline CDR1 SNHLY, CDR2 FYNNEI. The CDR3 DNA follows: TGTGCCAGCAGCGAGGACAGGGGCCGGGCCAAAAACATTCAGTACTTC. Encoded protein: CASSEDRGRAKNIQYF.

The CDR3: CASSEVTGDGGYSYEQYF. The CDR3 region has the DNA TGTGCCAGCAGTGAAGTAACGGGGGATGGCGGGTACTCCTACGAGCAGTACTTC. The gene calls are TRBV2 and TRBJ2-7; D might be TRBD2 (6 bases). This CDR3 has 18 amino acids. V lost 1 base, J lost 0 bases, and 19 bases lay in between. Germline V CDR1 and CDR2: SNHLY, FYNNEI.

V and J are TRBV3-1 (or the pseudogene TRBV3-2) and TRBJ2-5; D remains ambiguous. Germline V gives CDR1 LGHDT, CDR2 YNNKEL (reference sequence). V shed 2 bases and J shed 5 bases, with 9 bases lying between them. This CDR3 region has 13 residues. CDR3: CASSQSVRETQYF. The CDR3 nucleotides are TGTGCCAGCAGCCAAAGTGTGAGGGAGACCCAGTACTTC.

The V and J genes are TRBV10-2 and TRBJ2-3, with D unresolved. Germline CDR1 WSHSY, CDR2 SAAADI. The V end was cut by 6 bases, the J end by 1 base, with 14 bases between. The CDR3 length is 15 residues. CDR3 amino acids: CASREHQVGTDTQYF. CDR3 nucleotide sequence: TGCGCCAGCAGGGAACATCAGGTCGGCACAGATACGCAGTATTTT.

V gene TRBV4-1 combines with J gene TRBJ2-7, with D possibly TRBD2 on 6 matching bases. The CDR3 has 17 amino acids. V shed 4 bases and J shed 2 bases, with 21 bases lying between them. From germline, CDR1 is MGHRA and CDR2 YSYEKL. This chain's CDR3 is CASSPRATSEVPYEQYF. CDR3 sequence (DNA): TGCGCCAGCAGCCCCCGGGCGACTAGTGAGGTCCCCTACGAGCAGTACTTC.

As regards this clone: At the DNA level, this CDR3 is encoded by other sequences in the same sample as well. V usage is TRBV7-3 and J usage is TRBJ2-1, with D possibly TRBD2 on 5 matching bases. V shed 1 base and J shed 0 bases, with 7 bases lying between them. The germline V gene encodes CDR1 SGHTA and CDR2 FQGTGA. The CDR3 runs 15 residues. CDR3 in DNA: TGTGCCAGCAGCTTAAGTGGGAGCTCCTACAATGAGCAGTTCTTC. As protein: CASSLSGSSYNEQFF.